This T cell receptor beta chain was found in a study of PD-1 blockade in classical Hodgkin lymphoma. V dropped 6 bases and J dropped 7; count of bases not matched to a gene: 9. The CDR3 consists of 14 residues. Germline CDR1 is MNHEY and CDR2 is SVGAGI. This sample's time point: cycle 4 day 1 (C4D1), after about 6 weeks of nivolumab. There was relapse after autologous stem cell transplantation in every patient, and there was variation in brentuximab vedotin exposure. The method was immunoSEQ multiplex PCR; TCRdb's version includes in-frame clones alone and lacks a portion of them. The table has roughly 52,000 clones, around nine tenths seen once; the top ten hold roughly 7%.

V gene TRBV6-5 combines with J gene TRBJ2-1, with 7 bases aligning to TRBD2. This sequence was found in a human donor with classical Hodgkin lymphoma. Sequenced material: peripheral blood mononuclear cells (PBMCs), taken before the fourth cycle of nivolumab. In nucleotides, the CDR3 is TGTGCCAGCAGCATCGGAGCGGGGTGGAATGAGCAGTTCTTC. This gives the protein CASSIGAGWNEQFF.